This is a list of T cell receptor beta chains from one sample in a study of Ad26.COV2.S vaccination and SARS-CoV-2 variants. TCRdb's table, derived via immunoSEQ multiplex PCR, lists solely in-frame clones and lacks some. The table shows about 680,000 clones, with 70% to 90% occurring only once. The input for sequencing was peripheral blood, taken in a trial of Ad26.COV2.S vaccine versus placebo. These receptors were collected from a person aged 18 to 59 who received the Ad26.COV2.S COVID-19 vaccine or a placebo. The CDR3 runs from the conserved cysteine through the conserved F or W. D genes are given only for firm matches. Clone size, where shown, is once, few, many, or a class for clones that have expanded.

TRBJ2-2,TRBD1,.,TRBV30,TGTGCCTGGAGTCTAAGGGGACAGTCTACCGGGGAGCTGTTTTTT,CAWSLRGQSTGELFF
TRBJ1-5,.,.,TRBV12-3/TRBV12-4,TGTGCCAGCGGAGGACTTGATCAGCCCCAGCATTTT,CASGGLDQPQHF
TRBJ2-3,.,.,TRBV4-3,TGCGCCAGCAGCCAAGGACACGGCAGCACAGATACGCAGTATTTT,CASSQGHGSTDTQYF
TRBJ1-6,TRBD1,.,TRBV7-8,TGTGCCAGCAGCTTAGCCCAGGGGGCATATTCACCCCTCCACTTT,CASSLAQGAYSPLHF
TRBJ2-5,TRBD1,.,TRBV7-9,TGTGCCAGCAGCTTGCCGGGACAGGGGAAGACCCAGTACTTC,CASSLPGQGKTQYF
TRBJ2-5,TRBD2,.,TRBV13,TGTGCCAGCAGCAGGGAGGGACAAGAGACCCAGTACTTC,CASSREGQETQYF
TRBJ2-5,.,.,TRBV6-5,TGTGCCAGCAGTTACTCGAGGACAACGCAAGAGACCCAGTACTTC,CASSYSRTTQETQYF
TRBJ1-4,.,.,TRBV7-2,TGTGCCAGCAGCCTAGGACAGCTAAATGAAAAACTGTTTTTT,CASSLGQLNEKLFF
TRBJ1-1,TRBD1,.,TRBV6-5,TGTGCCAGCAGTTACGACAGGGGAGGCACTGAAGCTTTCTTT,CASSYDRGGTEAFF
TRBJ1-1,.,.,TRBV29-1,TGCAGCGTTGAAGGTTATATGGGGGGTGAAGCTTTCTTT,CSVEGYMGGEAFF
TRBJ1-4,.,once,TRBV7-9,TGTGCCAGCAGCTTATATGGGGGGGATGAAAAACTGTTTTTT,CASSLYGGDEKLFF
TRBJ2-7,.,.,TRBV7-9,TGTGCCAGCAGCCGCGGGGACCTCACGACCGAGCAGTACTTC,CASSRGDLTTEQYF